This T cell receptor delta chain was sequenced during a study of gamma-delta chains in newborns, infants, children. As for the study in general: Microbial exposure reportedly drives polyclonal innate γδ T cell expansion after birth.

This CDR3 is built from 17 residues. The trim removed 8 bases at V and 3 bases at J, leaving 14 bases unmatched. Germline CDR1 is TSWWSYY and CDR2 is QGS. With CATT, TCRdb re-called clones from the reads. Among about 4,900 delta-chain clones listed, approximately 3.9% were seen once. This clone appeared a few times. The TCRdb record carries a much larger clone's protein, which differs from this DNA's translation at residue 12; a read error is the likely cause, and the protein listed here is the DNA translation. J is TRDJ1 and V is TRDV1, with TRDD3 identical over 11 bases. Sequenced input: blood. This clonotype originated in a child who was a newborn, infant or young child, either healthy, febrile or measles-vaccinated (not recorded which). The CDR3 region has the DNA TGTGCTCTTCTACTGGGGGATAAAGGGGAGTACGCCGATAAACTCATCTTT. The encoded protein is CALLLGDKGEYADKLIF.